A selection of T cell receptor beta chains follows, all from one sample in a study of regulatory T cells in long-lasting Graves disease. TCRdb reprocessed the multiplex PCR reads via MiXCR and lists one record per CDR3 protein. The sample comprises under 450,000 distinct CDR3 sequences, 15% to 20% of which are singletons, and around 20% rests with the top ten. These data were also filed under a second study, of T cells in Graves' hyperthyroidism and ophthalmopathy.

The sequencing here drew on peripheral blood mononuclear cells (PBMCs), taken at new diagnosis, from a patient treated with antithyroid drugs. All receptors come from a woman younger than 35 with Graves disease. CDR3s leave out the opening cysteine and the closing phenylalanine or tryptophan.

V: TRBV12-3/TRBV12-4
length: 10
J: TRBJ2-7
CDR3: ASSLYGGEQY

V: TRBV6-1
length: 16
J: TRBJ1-1
CDR3: ASRKLAGTKWGDAEAF

V: TRBV7-2
length: 15
J: TRBJ1-4
CDR3: ASSLPYQGRTNEKLF

V: TRBV10-3
length: 13
J: TRBJ1-1
CDR3: AISESGAGPTEAF

V: TRBV19
length: 13
J: TRBJ2-3
CDR3: ASSRLRETTDTQY

V: TRBV2
length: 10
J: TRBJ2-5
CDR3: ASRTGEETQY

V: TRBV20-1
length: 6
J: TRBJ2-7
CDR3: SAGTSA

V: TRBV15
length: 14
J: TRBJ2-7
CDR3: ATSRRSGTVAYEQY

V: TRBV30
length: 11
J: TRBJ2-7
CDR3: AWSMGHTYEQY

V: TRBV5-5
length: 16
J: TRBJ2-7
CDR3: ASSWPKQQGSSSYEQY

V: TRBV3-1
length: 13
J: TRBJ1-6
CDR3: ASSPMTGTASPLH

V: TRBV6-1
length: 13
J: TRBJ1-1
CDR3: ASSENRPFVSEAF

V: TRBV20-1
length: 15
J: TRBJ1-3
CDR3: SARDIDRDNSGNTIY

V: TRBV7-9
length: 11
J: TRBJ1-1
CDR3: ASLTTGGTEAF

V: TRBV29-1
length: 10
J: TRBJ1-1
CDR3: SVVRGTYEAF